These T cell receptor beta chains were read from a single sample in a study of beta chain features in type 1 diabetes. TCRdb keeps only in-frame clones here, not all; method: immunoSEQ multiplex PCR. The profile shows nearly 700,000 clones, about an eighth of them singletons. The material sequenced was naive CD4+ T cells from blood. These receptors were collected from a man aged 18 to 30 with type 1 diabetes. Both conserved end residues are part of each CDR3. Each record gives: J gene, D gene, clone size, V gene, CDR3 protein, CDR3 DNA. A D gene is named only where the DNA matches it firmly. Size values are once, few and many counts, or a class for expanded clones, and some rows have none.

J gene: TRBJ1-1; D gene: NA; clone size: NA; V gene: TRBV30; CDR3 protein: CAWVPLGDTEAFF; CDR3 DNA: TGTGCCTGGGTCCCCCTGGGGGACACTGAAGCTTTCTTT
J gene: TRBJ1-1; D gene: TRBD1; clone size: NA; V gene: TRBV9; CDR3 protein: CASSPQGDGRGAFF; CDR3 DNA: TGTGCCAGCAGCCCACAGGGGGATGGGAGAGGCGCTTTCTTT
J gene: TRBJ2-7; D gene: TRBD1; clone size: NA; V gene: TRBV29-1; CDR3 protein: CSVQGAQTNNEQYF; CDR3 DNA: TGCAGCGTACAGGGGGCGCAAACTAATAACGAGCAGTACTTC
J gene: TRBJ2-3; D gene: TRBD2; clone size: NA; V gene: TRBV6-5; CDR3 protein: CASSYGIAGEDTQYF; CDR3 DNA: TGTGCCAGCAGTTACGGAATAGCGGGGGAAGATACGCAGTATTTT
J gene: TRBJ1-6; D gene: NA; clone size: few; V gene: TRBV5-4; CDR3 protein: CASSLPDNNSPLHF; CDR3 DNA: TGTGCCAGCAGCTTGCCAGATAATAATTCACCCCTCCACTTT
J gene: TRBJ2-7; D gene: NA; clone size: NA; V gene: TRBV4-1; CDR3 protein: CASSQDAGAGSPYEQYF; CDR3 DNA: TGCGCCAGCAGCCAAGATGCCGGGGCCGGGTCCCCCTACGAGCAGTACTTC
J gene: TRBJ2-1; D gene: TRBD2; clone size: few; V gene: TRBV30; CDR3 protein: CACREGNYNEQFF; CDR3 DNA: TGTGCCTGCCGGGAGGGGAACTACAATGAGCAGTTCTTC
J gene: TRBJ2-5; D gene: NA; clone size: NA; V gene: TRBV14; CDR3 protein: CASSQTSWETQYF; CDR3 DNA: TGTGCCAGCAGCCAGACTAGTTGGGAGACCCAGTACTTC
J gene: TRBJ1-5; D gene: NA; clone size: NA; V gene: TRBV6-6; CDR3 protein: CASTPGPDNQPQHF; CDR3 DNA: TGTGCCAGCACCCCTGGACCGGACAATCAGCCCCAGCATTTT
J gene: TRBJ1-5; D gene: TRBD1; clone size: few; V gene: TRBV7-2; CDR3 protein: CASSGQGNQPQHF; CDR3 DNA: TGTGCCAGCAGCGGACAGGGGAATCAGCCCCAGCATTTT
J gene: TRBJ2-7; D gene: NA; clone size: few; V gene: TRBV10-3; CDR3 protein: CAISVGVPYEQYF; CDR3 DNA: TGTGCCATCAGTGTAGGGGTACCCTACGAGCAGTACTTC
J gene: TRBJ2-1; D gene: TRBD2; clone size: NA; V gene: TRBV2; CDR3 protein: CAGAGGTSGRVGSYNEQFF; CDR3 DNA: TGTGCCGGCGCTGGGGGGACTAGCGGGCGAGTCGGCTCCTACAATGAGCAGTTCTTC
J gene: TRBJ1-2; D gene: NA; clone size: few; V gene: TRBV5-6; CDR3 protein: CASSLGAAGVNYGYTF; CDR3 DNA: TGTGCCAGCAGCTTGGGTGCAGCAGGGGTTAACTATGGCTACACCTTC
J gene: TRBJ2-7; D gene: TRBD1; clone size: few; V gene: TRBV5-4; CDR3 protein: CAIGQGPSYEQYF; CDR3 DNA: TGTGCCATAGGACAGGGTCCTTCCTACGAGCAGTACTTC
J gene: TRBJ2-6; D gene: NA; clone size: few; V gene: TRBV7-9; CDR3 protein: CASSSQGTGANVLTF; CDR3 DNA: TGTGCCAGCAGCTCACAGGGTACTGGGGCCAACGTCCTGACTTTC
J gene: TRBJ2-3; D gene: NA; clone size: few; V gene: TRBV2; CDR3 protein: CASSEAEAGSTDTQYF; CDR3 DNA: TGTGCCAGCAGTGAAGCGGAGGCGGGGAGCACAGATACGCAGTATTTT
J gene: TRBJ2-1; D gene: TRBD1; clone size: NA; V gene: TRBV18; CDR3 protein: CASSPGQGRYNEQFF; CDR3 DNA: TGTGCCAGCTCGCCTGGACAGGGGAGGTACAATGAGCAGTTCTTC
J gene: TRBJ1-2; D gene: NA; clone size: NA; V gene: TRBV9; CDR3 protein: CASSVEGGVGGYTF; CDR3 DNA: TGTGCCAGCAGCGTAGAAGGCGGAGTTGGTGGCTACACCTTC
J gene: TRBJ1-1; D gene: NA; clone size: NA; V gene: TRBV5-4; CDR3 protein: CASSLTGRNTEAFF; CDR3 DNA: TGTGCCAGCAGCCTCACAGGGAGGAACACTGAAGCTTTCTTT
J gene: TRBJ2-3; D gene: TRBD2; clone size: few; V gene: TRBV28; CDR3 protein: CAGSGRALSTDTQYF; CDR3 DNA: TGTGCCGGATCGGGGAGGGCCCTTAGCACAGATACGCAGTATTTT
J gene: TRBJ2-7; D gene: NA; clone size: few; V gene: TRBV6-6; CDR3 protein: CASSPGSSYEQYF; CDR3 DNA: TGTGCCAGCAGCCCAGGGAGCTCCTACGAGCAGTACTTC
J gene: TRBJ1-6; D gene: NA; clone size: once; V gene: TRBV9; CDR3 protein: CASSGAWDSPLHF; CDR3 DNA: TGTGCCAGCAGCGGGGCCTGGGATTCACCCCTCCACTTT
J gene: TRBJ2-1; D gene: NA; clone size: few; V gene: TRBV9; CDR3 protein: CASSVVGGSYNEQFF; CDR3 DNA: TGTGCCAGCAGCGTAGTCGGGGGCTCCTACAATGAGCAGTTCTTC
J gene: TRBJ1-1; D gene: NA; clone size: few; V gene: TRBV7-9; CDR3 protein: CASSLGSGRGYTEAFF; CDR3 DNA: TGTGCCAGCAGCTTAGGGTCAGGGAGAGGGTACACTGAAGCTTTCTTT
J gene: TRBJ1-5; D gene: NA; clone size: NA; V gene: TRBV15; CDR3 protein: CATSRVELGHQPQHF; CDR3 DNA: TGTGCCACCAGCAGAGTAGAACTTGGGCATCAGCCCCAGCATTTT
J gene: TRBJ2-7; D gene: NA; clone size: NA; V gene: TRBV15; CDR3 protein: CATSRDLDGAVYEQYF; CDR3 DNA: TGTGCCACCAGCAGAGATCTAGATGGGGCGGTCTACGAGCAGTACTTC
J gene: TRBJ2-7; D gene: NA; clone size: NA; V gene: TRBV6-5; CDR3 protein: CASSSLTGPISYEQYF; CDR3 DNA: TGTGCCAGCAGTTCTCTGACAGGCCCGATCTCCTACGAGCAGTACTTC
J gene: TRBJ1-5; D gene: TRBD1; clone size: NA; V gene: TRBV28; CDR3 protein: CASEGASIQPQHF; CDR3 DNA: TGTGCCAGCGAGGGGGCGAGTATTCAGCCCCAGCATTTT
J gene: TRBJ1-1; D gene: TRBD1; clone size: NA; V gene: TRBV29-1; CDR3 protein: CSGLRTGSPDTEAFF; CDR3 DNA: TGCAGCGGTTTACGGACAGGGAGCCCCGACACTGAAGCTTTCTTT
J gene: TRBJ2-2; D gene: NA; clone size: few; V gene: TRBV6-1; CDR3 protein: CASRLGSTGELFF; CDR3 DNA: TGTGCCAGCAGGTTGGGGAGCACCGGGGAGCTGTTTTTT
J gene: TRBJ1-2; D gene: NA; clone size: NA; V gene: TRBV27; CDR3 protein: CASSLRVENYGYTF; CDR3 DNA: TGTGCCAGCAGTTTACGCGTCGAGAACTATGGCTACACCTTC
J gene: TRBJ2-1; D gene: TRBD2; clone size: few; V gene: TRBV4-1; CDR3 protein: CASSPDTSGSSYNEQFF; CDR3 DNA: TGCGCCAGCAGCCCAGATACTAGCGGTAGCTCCTACAATGAGCAGTTCTTC
J gene: TRBJ1-1; D gene: NA; clone size: few; V gene: TRBV29-1; CDR3 protein: CSVRDSEAFF; CDR3 DNA: TGCAGCGTTCGAGACTCTGAAGCTTTCTTT
J gene: TRBJ2-1; D gene: NA; clone size: few; V gene: TRBV7-3; CDR3 protein: CASSLMRDNEQFF; CDR3 DNA: TGTGCCAGCAGCTTAATGAGGGACAATGAGCAGTTCTTC
J gene: TRBJ2-1; D gene: TRBD2; clone size: few; V gene: TRBV9; CDR3 protein: CASSSSGESGGSYNEQFF; CDR3 DNA: TGTGCCAGCAGCTCGAGTGGAGAAAGCGGGGGCTCCTACAATGAGCAGTTCTTC
J gene: TRBJ2-1; D gene: NA; clone size: NA; V gene: TRBV28; CDR3 protein: CASSLGTHYNEQFF; CDR3 DNA: TGTGCCAGCAGTCTCGGGACTCACTACAATGAGCAGTTCTTC
J gene: TRBJ1-4; D gene: NA; clone size: NA; V gene: TRBV9; CDR3 protein: CASSEQTRDEKLFF; CDR3 DNA: TGTGCCAGCAGCGAACAGACTCGAGATGAAAAACTGTTTTTT
J gene: TRBJ2-7; D gene: NA; clone size: NA; V gene: TRBV21-1; CDR3 protein: CASSNRGEPSYEQYF; CDR3 DNA: TGTGCCAGCAGCAATCGGGGGGAGCCCTCCTACGAGCAGTACTTC
J gene: TRBJ2-2; D gene: NA; clone size: NA; V gene: TRBV9; CDR3 protein: CASSVAKGEKGTGELFF; CDR3 DNA: TGTGCCAGCAGCGTAGCTAAAGGCGAGAAGGGGACCGGGGAGCTGTTTTTT
J gene: TRBJ1-1; D gene: TRBD1; clone size: few; V gene: TRBV6-1; CDR3 protein: CASSRDREGTEAFF; CDR3 DNA: TGTGCCAGCAGTCGGGACAGGGAGGGGACTGAAGCTTTCTTT
J gene: TRBJ1-6; D gene: NA; clone size: NA; V gene: TRBV5-1; CDR3 protein: CASSLEQGSSPLHF; CDR3 DNA: TGCGCCAGCAGCTTGGAGCAGGGGAGTTCACCCCTCCACTTT
J gene: TRBJ2-7; D gene: TRBD1; clone size: NA; V gene: TRBV5-1; CDR3 protein: CASSTWTGDYEQYF; CDR3 DNA: TGCGCCAGCAGCACCTGGACAGGGGACTACGAGCAGTACTTC
J gene: TRBJ2-7; D gene: NA; clone size: few; V gene: TRBV5-1; CDR3 protein: CASSFDRAYEQYF; CDR3 DNA: TGCGCCAGCAGCTTCGACCGAGCCTACGAGCAGTACTTC
J gene: TRBJ2-7; D gene: NA; clone size: few; V gene: TRBV7-9; CDR3 protein: CASSASYHEQYF; CDR3 DNA: TGTGCCAGCAGCGCTAGTTACCACGAGCAGTACTTC